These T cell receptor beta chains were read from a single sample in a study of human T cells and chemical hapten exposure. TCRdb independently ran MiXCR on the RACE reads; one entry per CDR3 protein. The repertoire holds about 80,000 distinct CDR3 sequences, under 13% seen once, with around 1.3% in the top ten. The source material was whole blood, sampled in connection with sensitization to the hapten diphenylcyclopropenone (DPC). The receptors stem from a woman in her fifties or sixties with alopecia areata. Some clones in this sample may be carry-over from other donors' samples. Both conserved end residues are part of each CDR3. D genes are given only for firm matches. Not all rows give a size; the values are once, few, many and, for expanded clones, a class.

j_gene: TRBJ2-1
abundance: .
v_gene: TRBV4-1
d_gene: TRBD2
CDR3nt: TGCGCCAGCAGCCAAGTAGGGGCTAGCGGGAGGGCCGGAGGTGAGCAGTTCTTC
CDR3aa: CASSQVGASGRAGGEQFF

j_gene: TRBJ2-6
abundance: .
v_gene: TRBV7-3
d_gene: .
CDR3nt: TGTGCCAGCAGCTTACAAAACTCTGGGGCCAACGTCCTGACTTTC
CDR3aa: CASSLQNSGANVLTF

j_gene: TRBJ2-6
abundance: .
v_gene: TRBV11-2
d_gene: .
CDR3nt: TGTGCCAGCAGCTTAAAGACTGGGGCCAACGTCCTGACTTTC
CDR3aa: CASSLKTGANVLTF

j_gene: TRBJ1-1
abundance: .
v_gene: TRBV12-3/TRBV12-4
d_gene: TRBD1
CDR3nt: TGTGCCAGCAGTCCTCGACAGGGGATGAACACTGAAGCTTTCTTT
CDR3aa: CASSPRQGMNTEAFF

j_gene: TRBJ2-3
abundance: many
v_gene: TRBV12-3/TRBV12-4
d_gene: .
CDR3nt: TGTGCCAGCAGTCCCGGGGGCACAAATACGCAGTATTTT
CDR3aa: CASSPGGTNTQYF

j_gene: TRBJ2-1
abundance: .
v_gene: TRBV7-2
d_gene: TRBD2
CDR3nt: TGTGCCAGCAGGGGCGGGAGTTATGAGCAGTTCTTC
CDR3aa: CASRGGSYEQFF

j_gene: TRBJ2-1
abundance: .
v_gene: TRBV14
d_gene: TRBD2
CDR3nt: TGTGCCAGCAACTTTGGGACTAGCGGGAATGAGCAGTTCTTC
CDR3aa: CASNFGTSGNEQFF

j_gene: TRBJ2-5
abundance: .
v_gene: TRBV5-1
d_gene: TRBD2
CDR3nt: TGCGCCAGCAGCTTGCTAGCGGGTCCACAAGAGACCCAGTACTTC
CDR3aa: CASSLLAGPQETQYF

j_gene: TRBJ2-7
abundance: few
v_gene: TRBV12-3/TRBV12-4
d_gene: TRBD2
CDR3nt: TGTGCCAGCAGTAGCGGACTAGCGTACGAGCAGTACTTC
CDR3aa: CASSSGLAYEQYF

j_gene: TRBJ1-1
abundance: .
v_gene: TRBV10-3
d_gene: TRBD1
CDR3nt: TGTGCCATCAGTGCAGGGACAGGGTCAAGGACTGAAGCTTTCTTT
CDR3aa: CAISAGTGSRTEAFF

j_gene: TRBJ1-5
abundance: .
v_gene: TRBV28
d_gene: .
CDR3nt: TGTGCCAGCAGTTTAAAGCTGGGGCCGGAGCCCCAGCATTTT
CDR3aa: CASSLKLGPEPQHF

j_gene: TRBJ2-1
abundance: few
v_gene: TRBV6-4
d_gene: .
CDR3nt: TGTGCCAGCAGTCCGCGGGCCCCTACAGGGTCGGTAGGCTACAATGAGCAGTTCTTC
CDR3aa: CASSPRAPTGSVGYNEQFF

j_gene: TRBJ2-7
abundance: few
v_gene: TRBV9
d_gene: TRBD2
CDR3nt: TGTGCCAGCACCCTAGGACTAGCGTCCTACGAGCAGTACTTC
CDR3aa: CASTLGLASYEQYF

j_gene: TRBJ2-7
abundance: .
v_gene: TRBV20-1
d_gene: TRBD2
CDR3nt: TGCAGTGCCAGCGGGACGCGTGCCGAGCAGTACTTC
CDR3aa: CSASGTRAEQYF

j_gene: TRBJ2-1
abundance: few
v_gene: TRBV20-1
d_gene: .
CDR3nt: TGCAGTGCTATATCCCCTAAACCGTCCTACAATGAGCAGTTCTTC
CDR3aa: CSAISPKPSYNEQFF

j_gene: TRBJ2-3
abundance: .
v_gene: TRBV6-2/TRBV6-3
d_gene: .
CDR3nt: TGTGCCAGCAGTTACGGGGCATATGGTACGCAGTATTTT
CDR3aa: CASSYGAYGTQYF

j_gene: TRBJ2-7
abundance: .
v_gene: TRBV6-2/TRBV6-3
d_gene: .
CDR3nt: TGTGCCAGCAGCCCATCTAGCCTGGGGGTACTAAGTGAGCAGTACTTC
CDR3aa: CASSPSSLGVLSEQYF

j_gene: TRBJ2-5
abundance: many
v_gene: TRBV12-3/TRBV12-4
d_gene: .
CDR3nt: TGTGCCAGCAGTTCCAGCGGAGTACGAGAGACCCAGTACTTC
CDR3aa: CASSSSGVRETQYF

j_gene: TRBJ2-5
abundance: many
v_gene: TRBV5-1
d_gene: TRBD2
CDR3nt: TGCGCCAGCAGCCCCGGGACTAGCGGCATCGGGACCCAGTACTTC
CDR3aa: CASSPGTSGIGTQYF

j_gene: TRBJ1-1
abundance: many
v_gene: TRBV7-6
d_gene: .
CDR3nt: TGTGCCAGCAGCTTAGAGGGGGGGCGCAGGACTGAAGCTTTCTTT
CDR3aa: CASSLEGGRRTEAFF

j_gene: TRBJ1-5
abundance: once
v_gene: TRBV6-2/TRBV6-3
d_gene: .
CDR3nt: TGTGCCAGCAGTTACTCCTCGAAGAATCAGCCCCAGCATTTT
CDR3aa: CASSYSSKNQPQHF

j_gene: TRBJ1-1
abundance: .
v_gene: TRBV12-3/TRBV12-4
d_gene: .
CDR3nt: TGTGCCAGCAGCCCGGGACTGTCGGAAGCTTTCTTT
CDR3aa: CASSPGLSEAFF

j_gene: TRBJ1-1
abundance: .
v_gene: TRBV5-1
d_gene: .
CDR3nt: TGCGCCAGCAGCTGGGCAGGGGCGACCACTGAAGCTTTCTTT
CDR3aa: CASSWAGATTEAFF